The clone carrying this T cell receptor beta chain showed up just a few times. V was trimmed by 6 bases and J by 1 base, leaving 11 bases between them. Germline CDR1 DFQATT, CDR2 SNEGSKA (reference sequence). This CDR3 has 13 amino acids. This record comes from a study of blood T cells in healthy people across ages. Per sample, a minimum of 6 million PBMCs were isolated. A sample-barcoded 5' primer and a J-beta primer mix were used in a second PCR of roughly 6 to 12 cycles. Sequencing of every sample gave 2.5 million or more CDR3-containing paired-end reads. TCRdb redid the calling of the 5' RACE reads with MiXCR, one entry per CDR3 protein. The data show fewer than 700,000 distinct CDR3 sequences, around half seen once.

This clonotype was sampled from an older man in good health. V is TRBV20-1 and J is TRBJ2-3, with D maybe TRBD1 (6 bases). Sequences were obtained from blood. This CDR3 reads CSAGRTGTDTQYF. CDR3 sequence (DNA): TGCAGTGCCGGCAGGACAGGCACAGATACGCAGTATTTT.